This record looks at one TCR beta chain sequence and its context. There are 14 residues in the CDR3. CDR1 SGHTA and CDR2 FQGTGA come from the germline V gene. The data stem from a study of T cells expressing NK-cell markers. Study background: Among the eight sequenced donors, seven tested HCMV-seropositive and one tested seronegative.

No DNA is given; TCRdb re-called the 5' RACE reads and lists each CDR3 protein once. The sample has a few hundred thousand distinct CDR3 sequences; the top ten hold roughly 5.2%. The chain employs TRBV7-3 and TRBJ1-1; the TRBD1 assignment by TCRdb is unverifiable without DNA. The source material was blood T cells: a sorted CD56 or NKG2C T cell subset, CD4+ or CD8+ T cells, or bulk PBMC T cells (not recorded which). This receptor was identified in a man aged 18-70 years in good health. CDR3 in amino acids: CASSSQGVATEAFF.